The text below deals with one T cell receptor beta chain. No antigen is known for it. These data are taken from a study of Ad26.COV2.S vaccination and SARS-CoV-2 variants. Profiling relied on immunoSEQ multiplex PCR, and the TCRdb table lists in-frame clones only, not all of them. Among 300,000 to 350,000 clones listed, approximately 87% were seen once. Specified treatment: some 20 received Ad26.COV2.S at low or high dose, single or two shots; a few received placebo; per-sample allocation not given. Sampling was performed 63 days after the first vaccine or placebo injection. The study, taken as a whole, reports: An underestimation of total T cell responses may have resulted from the TCR breadth and depth analyses. Breadth measured for non-spike TCRs was similar across vaccine and placebo recipients. Vaccine recipients showed a spike-specific TCR breadth that was higher than in placebo recipients.

The sequence came from a person between 18 and 60 years old who received the Ad26.COV2.S COVID-19 vaccine or a placebo. The sample consisted of peripheral blood, taken in a trial of Ad26.COV2.S vaccine versus placebo.

CDR3 amino acids: CASIKTGTGYGYTF. The DNA of the CDR3 is TGTGCCAGCATCAAAACCGGGACAGGGTATGGCTACACCTTC. The V and J genes are TRBV6-6 and TRBJ1-2; 9 bases are a match to TRBD1. In germline, CDR1 is MNHNY, CDR2 SVGAGI (reference sequence). V shed 7 bases and J 5 bases; nucleotides not matched to a gene: 8. The length of the CDR3 is 14 residues.